This entry concerns a single T cell receptor (beta chain). The antigen is not known. This sample was taken from a study of T cell responses to AZD1222 COVID-19 vaccine. Study results and limitations: Baseline seropositivity occurred in only a handful of AZD1222 recipients. In all cases, repertoires were sampled only after the peak T cell response. Among vaccine-associated CD4 TCRs, coverage spanned spike, with dominance at 160-218 and 743-854.

This table comes from immunoSEQ multiplex PCR, and its TCRdb copy is limited to in-frame clones, with some not included. The sample contains roughly 130,000 clones, about 90% of which appear only once. CDR1 and CDR2 from the germline V gene are LNHDA and SQIVND (reference sequence). This CDR3 spans 16 amino acids. J gave up 3 bases and V 5 bases, and 11 bases lay outside the gene matches. This receptor was obtained from an adult in good health. The chain is built from TRBV19 and TRBJ2-3, with 7 positions matching TRBD1. Sample: peripheral blood, taken on day 0 of AZD1222 vaccination. The CDR3 loop is CASSGFSTGMTDTQYF. The CDR3 bases are TGTGCCAGTAGTGGTTTCTCGACAGGGATGACAGATACGCAGTATTTT.